The T cell receptor beta chain under discussion was sequenced for a study of CD8+CD57+ T cells in acquired aplastic anemia. Study-wide context: Across the sorted CD4+ and CD8+ cells, DNA amounts averaged about 3 ug.

Genomic DNA acted as the template from which TCR beta VDJ combination and CDR3 sequence profiling were carried out. TCRdb independently ran MiXCR on the reads; one entry per CDR3 protein. This sample has around 150,000 distinct CDR3 sequences; roughly 43% occur once, and the top ten carry approximately 3%. Patients included in sequencing had previously demonstrated CD8+CD57+ cell expansion by flow cytometry. Acquired aplastic anemia of severe grade affected all patients. The sample was sorted CD4+, CD8+, or CD8+CD57+ T cells (not recorded which) from PBMCs. The source is a human donor with aplastic anemia.

The CDR3 DNA is TGCAGTGCTCGGCCGGGCTTAGATACGCAGTATTTT. Translation: CSARPGLDTQYF. The chain combines TRBV20-1 with TRBJ2-3; D is uncertain. CDR1 is DFQATT, CDR2 SNEGSKA, per germline (reference sequence). There are 12 residues in the CDR3. V was trimmed by 5 bases and J by 5 bases, leaving 11 bases between them.